Presented here are 21 T cell receptor beta chains from one specimen sequenced in a study of blood T cell repertoires in COVID-19. Only in-frame clones appear in the TCRdb table, and some are missing; sequencing was by immunoSEQ multiplex PCR. This table has approximately 46,000 clones, roughly 73% appearing once. Sequencing was carried out using peripheral blood. These receptors came from a man aged 80 or over with acute or convalescent COVID-19.

This chain connects TRBV18 to TRBJ2-3; D possibly corresponds to TRBD2 (6 bases). The V gene lost 3 bases and the J gene lost 2 bases, with 15 bases spanning the gap. The CDR3 spans 16 residues. Germline CDR1 KGHSH, CDR2 LQKENI. This chain's CDR3 is CASSPRSGTLTDTQYF. Written as DNA, the CDR3 is TGTGCCAGCTCACCTCGATCCGGGACTCTCACAGATACGCAGTATTTT.

V is TRBV20-1 and J is TRBJ2-1, with 13 bases identical to TRBD2. The CDR3 is 15 amino acids. The V segment lost 3 bases and the J segment 7 bases; nucleotides outside the gene matches: 6. Per the germline V gene, CDR1 is DFQATT and CDR2 is SNEGSKA (reference sequence). CDR3 protein: CSASPLAGGFNEQFF. The CDR3 nucleotides are TGCAGTGCTAGTCCACTAGCGGGAGGGTTTAATGAGCAGTTCTTC.

This clone has more than one count but fewer than ten. The chain is built from TRBV6-1 and TRBJ1-1; D is possibly TRBD1 (5 bases). Germline assignment: CDR1 MNHNS and CDR2 SASEGT. The CDR3 sequence is 14 residues long. V was pared by 2 bases and J by 7 bases, with 14 bases between. In DNA form, the CDR3 reads TGTGCCAGCAGTGAATTTCAGTCAAGGGGTGAAGCTTTCTTT. Amino acid sequence: CASSEFQSRGEAFF.

The chain joins TRBV7-9 to TRBJ1-1; D gene unclear. The CDR3 consists of 14 residues. V lost 1 base, J lost 6 bases, and 12 bases lay in between. Germline V gene data show CDR1 as SEHNR and CDR2 as FQNEAQ (reference sequence). For the CDR3, the DNA is TGTGCCAGCAGCTTAGGCGCGGGAATCCCTGAAGCTTTCTTT. Translation gives CASSLGAGIPEAFF. The complete variable domain, with remaining parts taken from reference TRBV7-9 and TRBJ1-1, reads DTGVSQNPRHKITKRGQNVTFRCDPISEHNRLYWYRQTLGQGPEFLTYFQNEAQLEKSRLLSDRFSAERPKGSFSTLEIQRTEQGDSAMYLCASSLGAGIPEAFFGQGTRLTVV.

The chain recombines TRBV6-6 with TRBJ1-1; D might be TRBD1 (5 bases). Trimming removed 0 bases from V and 1 base from J, with 9 bases in between. There are 15 residues in the CDR3. The germline gives CDR1 MNHNY, CDR2 SVGAGI (reference sequence). CDR3 sequence reads: CASSYSQGRNTEAFF. For the CDR3, the DNA is TGTGCCAGCAGTTACTCGCAGGGAAGGAACACTGAAGCTTTCTTT.

The chain links TRBV29-1 to TRBJ2-7; D gene unclear. Germline CDR1 reads SQVTM; CDR2 reads ANQGSEA. The CDR3 runs 13 residues. V was clipped by 4 bases and J by 5 bases, with 15 bases between them. The CDR3 sequence: CSVVSNYADEQYF. The CDR3 nucleotides are TGCAGCGTTGTATCTAACTACGCTGACGAGCAGTACTTC.

The chain joins TRBV6-5 to TRBJ2-7, with TRBD2 as a possible D gene (6 bases). The CDR3 is made up of 11 amino acids. Germline assignment: CDR1 MNHEY and CDR2 SVGAGI. The CDR3 DNA follows: TGTGCGGCGGGACCCTCCTACGAGCAGTACTTC. Amino acids: CAAGPSYEQYF.

A few counts support this clone. This chain links TRBV2 with TRBJ2-1; 8 bases agree with TRBD2. CDR3 size: 13 residues. The J segment lost 9 bases and the V segment lost 10 bases, leaving 11 bases of the junction unmatched. Germline CDR1 SNHLY, CDR2 FYNNEI. Written as DNA, the CDR3 is TGTGCCACTTATAGCGGGATGGGTTCTGAGCAGTTCTTC. Protein: CATYSGMGSEQFF.

The gene calls are TRBV27 and TRBJ2-5; 13 bases match TRBD2. Germline trimming cut 5 bases from V and 7 bases from J; bases unmatched to any gene: 7. The CDR3 consists of 15 residues. Germline V gives CDR1 MNHEY, CDR2 SMNVEV (reference sequence). CDR3 nucleotide sequence: TGTGCCAGCAGTCTTACTAGCGGGGGGGGGTCGACCCAGTACTTC. Protein: CASSLTSGGGSTQYF.

This clone has more than one count but fewer than ten. The rearrangement uses TRBV6-5 and TRBJ2-2; 7 positions agree with TRBD2. The CDR3 totals 14 residues. Trimming removed 6 bases from V and 4 bases from J; junction bases left unmatched: 5. The V gene's germline CDR1 is MNHEY and CDR2 SVGAGI. The CDR3 region has the DNA TGTGCCAGCAGCCTGGGGGGGGGCACCGGGGAGCTGTTTTTT. It specifies CASSLGGGTGELFF.

V gene TRBV11-2 combines with J gene TRBJ2-1, with a tentative D call TRBD1 (5 bases). Trimming left V 4 bases short and J 4 bases short, with 14 bases between. Germline CDR1 and CDR2: SGHAT and FQNNGV. The CDR3 length is 15 residues. The CDR3 coding sequence is TGTGCCAGCAGCTCTCCGGACACAGAGTACAATGAGCAGTTCTTC. Its protein is CASSSPDTEYNEQFF.

V usage is TRBV4-1 and J usage is TRBJ2-1, with D perhaps TRBD2 (6 bases). Germline CDR1 and CDR2: MGHRA and YSYEKL. There are 12 residues in the CDR3. In DNA form, the CDR3 reads TGCGCTTTCAACCCCCGGGGGAATGAGCAGTTCTTC. Translating it yields CAFNPRGNEQFF.

V usage is TRBV11-2 and J usage is TRBJ1-1; D ambiguous. V lost 1 base, J lost 1 base, and 13 bases lay in between. The CDR3 loop spans 16 amino acids. The germline gives CDR1 SGHAT, CDR2 FQNNGV. The CDR3 nucleotides read TGTGCCAGCAGCTTAGCTCGGGGTGGTGAGAACACTGAAGCTTTCTTT. The encoded protein is CASSLARGGENTEAFF.

This sequence joins TRBV18 and TRBJ2-3; 11 nucleotides align to TRBD2. This CDR3 has 15 residues. V lost 2 bases, J lost 3 bases, and 1 base stayed unmatched. CDR1 and CDR2 from the germline V gene are KGHSH and LQKENI. The chain's CDR3 is CASSPTSGRTDTQYF. The DNA of the CDR3 is TGTGCCAGCTCACCAACTAGCGGGAGAACAGATACGCAGTATTTT.

In nucleotides, the CDR3 is TGTGCCAGCTCACTACAGGGTCCGCAGAATGAGCAGTTCTTC. Protein product: CASSLQGPQNEQFF. The gene calls are TRBV18 and TRBJ2-1, with D perhaps matching TRBD1 (6 bases). This CDR3 comprises 14 residues. Trimming removed 4 bases from V and 7 bases from J, with 14 bases in between. Germline assignment: CDR1 KGHSH and CDR2 LQKENI.

The chain links TRBV28 to TRBJ2-2; TRBD2 is a possible D gene (6 bases). The CDR3 is 15 residues long. Germline lookup yields CDR1 MDHEN and CDR2 SYDVKM. V lost 7 bases to trimming and J lost 5 bases, with 17 bases between them. The CDR3 sequence: CASTLGDFSTGELFF. CDR3 nucleotides: TGTGCCAGCACCCTGGGGGACTTCTCTACCGGGGAGCTGTTTTTT.

This clone has only one observation. V usage is TRBV6-5 and J usage is TRBJ2-7; TRBD2 aligns across 10 bases. Looked up from germline, CDR1 is MNHEY and CDR2 is SVGAGI. The CDR3 length is 16 residues. V was clipped by 0 bases and J by 3 bases; unmatched bases: 5. CDR3 residues: CASSYSRASGSYEQYF. CDR3 DNA: TGTGCCAGCAGTTACTCGAGGGCTAGCGGGAGCTACGAGCAGTACTTC.

This clone has a count of ten or more. J is TRBJ1-4 and V is TRBV30; 7 nucleotides agree with TRBD1. The CDR3 consists of 14 residues. V shed 4 bases and J 10 bases; nucleotides not matched to a gene: 12. Germline CDR1 GTSNPN, CDR2 SVGIG (reference sequence). The CDR3 DNA follows: TGTGCCTGGACCGGGGACAGACGATTTGGAAAACTGTTTTTT. Translated: CAWTGDRRFGKLFF.

The V and J genes are TRBV18 and TRBJ1-2; TRBD1 matches at 10 bases. The CDR3 covers 15 residues. The V segment lost 7 bases and the J segment 4 bases; nucleotides outside the gene matches: 9. Germline V gene sequence: CDR1 KGHSH, CDR2 LQKENI. CDR3 nucleotide sequence: TGTGCCAGCTGGGGACAGGGGCGTCCGATCTATGGCTACACCTTC. This translates into CASWGQGRPIYGYTF.

The chain recombines TRBV29-1 with TRBJ1-1; D perhaps matches TRBD1 (5 bases). The V end lost 5 bases, the J end lost 1 base, and 8 bases lay between the germline ends. CDR1 is SQVTM, CDR2 ANQGSEA, per germline. This CDR3 comprises 12 residues. The CDR3 region has the DNA TGCAGCGTTAAACAGGCGAACACTGAAGCTTTCTTT. It encodes CSVKQANTEAFF.

CDR3: CASRSPEKLFF. In DNA, the CDR3 is TGTGCCAGCCGGAGCCCTGAAAAACTGTTTTTT. The V gene is TRBV6-6, the J gene TRBJ1-4; D is unresolved. The germline V gene has CDR1 MNHNY and CDR2 SVGAGI (reference sequence). This CDR3 has 11 residues. V lost 8 bases and J 7 bases, leaving 8 bases between the germline ends.